This T cell receptor (beta chain) was sequenced for a study of CD8 T cells in Susac syndrome. Whole-study context: Susac syndrome patients were untreated, on corticosteroids with some adding intravenous immunoglobulin, or on intravenous immunoglobulin only.

The CDR3 spans 13 residues. J lost 4 bases, V lost 2 bases, and 1 base had no gene match. Germline-derived CDR1 and CDR2 are DFQATT and SNEGSKA (reference sequence). RNA amounts of roughly 0.45 to 1 ug underwent reverse transcription with random hexamers. TCRdb re-called the immunoSEQ multiplex PCR reads through MiXCR, storing one row per CDR3 protein. The sample holds approximately 210,000 distinct CDR3 sequences, approximately 94% seen once. The sample comprised CD4+ T cells from PBMCs. The sequence came from a human donor with Susac syndrome. The V call is TRBV20-1, the J call TRBJ2-5; TRBD2 matches at 10 bases. The CDR3 here is CSARIAGGETQYF. The CDR3 DNA reads as TGCAGTGCTAGAATAGCGGGGGGAGAGACCCAGTACTTC.